This note documents a single TCR beta chain sequence. Its antigen is unknown. This record comes from a study of cytomegalovirus exposure and HLA in healthy donors. The CDR3 has 13 amino acids. PCR involved 60 Vbeta and 13 Jbeta primers. The method was immunoSEQ multiplex PCR; TCRdb's version includes in-frame clones alone and lacks a portion of them. The sample has over 150,000 clones, more than 85% seen once; the top ten hold over 0.2%. Study observations and caveats: Data from an earlier analysis indicated that most TCR beta V segments were productive either about 87% or about 30% of the time. CMV serostatus was the sole immune exposure data available.

This chain joins TRBV21-1 and TRBJ1-4; the table assigns TRBD1, which was not confirmed against the DNA. TRBV21-1 is described as a pseudogene. The sequencing input was PBMCs. The receptor comes from a girl less than two years old in good health and CMV-seronegative. CDR3 in amino acids: CASTQGWNEKLFF. In DNA form, the CDR3 reads TGTGCCAGCACTCAGGGATGGAATGAAAAACTGTTTTTT.